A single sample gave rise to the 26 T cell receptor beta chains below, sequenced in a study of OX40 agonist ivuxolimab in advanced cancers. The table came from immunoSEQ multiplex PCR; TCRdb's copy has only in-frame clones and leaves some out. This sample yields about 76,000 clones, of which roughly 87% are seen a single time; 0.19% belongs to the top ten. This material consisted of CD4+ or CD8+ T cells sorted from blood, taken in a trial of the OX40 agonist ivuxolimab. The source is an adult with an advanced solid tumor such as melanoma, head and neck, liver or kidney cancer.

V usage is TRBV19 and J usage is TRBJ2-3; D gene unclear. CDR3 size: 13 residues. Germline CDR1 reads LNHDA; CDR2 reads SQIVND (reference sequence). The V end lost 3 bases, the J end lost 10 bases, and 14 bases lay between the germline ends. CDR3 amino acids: CASSIAGSRSQYF. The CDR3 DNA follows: TGTGCCAGTAGTATCGCTGGCTCTCGCTCGCAGTATTTT.

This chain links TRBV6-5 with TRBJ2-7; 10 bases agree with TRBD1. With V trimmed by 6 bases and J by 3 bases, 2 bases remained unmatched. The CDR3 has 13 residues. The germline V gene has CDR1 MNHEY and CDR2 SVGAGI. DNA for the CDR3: TGTGCCAGCAGAGGACAGGGGGGCTACGAGCAGTACGTC. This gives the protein CASRGQGGYEQYV.

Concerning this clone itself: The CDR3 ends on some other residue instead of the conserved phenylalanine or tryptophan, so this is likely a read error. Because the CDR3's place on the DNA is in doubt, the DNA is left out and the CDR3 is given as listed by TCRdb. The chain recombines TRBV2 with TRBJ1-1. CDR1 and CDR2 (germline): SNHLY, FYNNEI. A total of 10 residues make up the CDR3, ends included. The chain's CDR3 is CASSLDGSDL.

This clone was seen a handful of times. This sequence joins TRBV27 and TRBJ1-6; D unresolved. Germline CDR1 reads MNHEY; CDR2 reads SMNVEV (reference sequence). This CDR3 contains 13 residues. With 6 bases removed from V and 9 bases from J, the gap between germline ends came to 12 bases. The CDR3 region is CASREYLGSPLHF. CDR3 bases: TGTGCCAGCAGGGAGTATCTGGGTTCACCCCTCCACTTT.

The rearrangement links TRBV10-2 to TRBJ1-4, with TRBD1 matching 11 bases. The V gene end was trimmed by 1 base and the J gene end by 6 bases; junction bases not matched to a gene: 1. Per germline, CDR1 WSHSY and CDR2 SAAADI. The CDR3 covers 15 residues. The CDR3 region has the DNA TGCGCCAGCAGTGAGTGGACAGGGGGCTATGAAAAACTGTTTTTT. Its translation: CASSEWTGGYEKLFF.

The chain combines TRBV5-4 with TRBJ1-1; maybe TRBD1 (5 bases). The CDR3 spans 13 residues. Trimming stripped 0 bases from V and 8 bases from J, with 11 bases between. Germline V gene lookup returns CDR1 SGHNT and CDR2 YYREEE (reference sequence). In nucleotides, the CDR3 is TGTGCCAGCAGCTTGGTCGGGACGGTCGAAGCTTTCTTT. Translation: CASSLVGTVEAFF.

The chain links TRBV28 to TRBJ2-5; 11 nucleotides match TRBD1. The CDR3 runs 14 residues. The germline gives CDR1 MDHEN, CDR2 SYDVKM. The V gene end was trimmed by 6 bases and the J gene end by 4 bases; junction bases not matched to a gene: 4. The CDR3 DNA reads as TGTGCCAGCAGACCCGGGACAGGGGGAGAGACCCAGTACTTC. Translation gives CASRPGTGGETQYF.

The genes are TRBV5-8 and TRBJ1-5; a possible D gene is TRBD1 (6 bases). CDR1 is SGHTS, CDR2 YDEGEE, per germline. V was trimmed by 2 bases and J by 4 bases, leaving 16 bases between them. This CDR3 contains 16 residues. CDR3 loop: CASSFRTAPGNQPQHF. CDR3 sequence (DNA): TGTGCCAGCAGCTTCCGGACAGCCCCGGGGAATCAGCCCCAGCATTTT.

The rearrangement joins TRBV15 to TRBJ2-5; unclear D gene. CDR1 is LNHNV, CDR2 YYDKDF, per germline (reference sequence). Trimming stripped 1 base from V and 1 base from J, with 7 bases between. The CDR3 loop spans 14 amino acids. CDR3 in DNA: TGTGCCACCAGCAGAGCAGGAGCCCAAGAGACCCAGTACTTC. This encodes CATSRAGAQETQYF.

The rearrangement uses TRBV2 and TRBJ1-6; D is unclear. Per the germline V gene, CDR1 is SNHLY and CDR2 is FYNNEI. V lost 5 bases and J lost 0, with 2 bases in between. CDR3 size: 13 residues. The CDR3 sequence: CASSSSYNSPLHF. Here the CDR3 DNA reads TGTGCCAGCAGTAGCTCCTATAATTCACCCCTCCACTTT. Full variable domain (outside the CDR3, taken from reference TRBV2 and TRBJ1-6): EPEVTQTPSHQVTQMGQEVILRCVPISNHLYFYWYRQILGQKVEFLVSFYNNEISEKSEIFDDQFSVERPDGSNFTLKIRSTKLEDSAMYFCASSSSYNSPLHFGNGTRLTVT.

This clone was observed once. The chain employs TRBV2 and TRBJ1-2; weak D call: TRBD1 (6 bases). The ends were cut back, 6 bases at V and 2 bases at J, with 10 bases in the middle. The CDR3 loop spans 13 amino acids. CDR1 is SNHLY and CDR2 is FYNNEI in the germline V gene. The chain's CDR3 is CASSPQGNYGYTF. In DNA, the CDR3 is TGTGCCAGCAGCCCCCAGGGGAACTATGGCTACACCTTC. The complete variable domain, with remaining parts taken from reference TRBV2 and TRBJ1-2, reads EPEVTQTPSHQVTQMGQEVILRCVPISNHLYFYWYRQILGQKVEFLVSFYNNEISEKSEIFDDQFSVERPDGSNFTLKIRSTKLEDSAMYFCASSPQGNYGYTFGSGTRLTVV.

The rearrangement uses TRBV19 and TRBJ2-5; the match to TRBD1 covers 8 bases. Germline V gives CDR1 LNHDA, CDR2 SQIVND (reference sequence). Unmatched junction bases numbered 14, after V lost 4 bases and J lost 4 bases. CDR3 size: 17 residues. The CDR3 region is CASSSPPGGVRGETQYF. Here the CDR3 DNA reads TGTGCCAGTAGTAGCCCTCCAGGGGGCGTACGGGGAGAGACCCAGTACTTC.

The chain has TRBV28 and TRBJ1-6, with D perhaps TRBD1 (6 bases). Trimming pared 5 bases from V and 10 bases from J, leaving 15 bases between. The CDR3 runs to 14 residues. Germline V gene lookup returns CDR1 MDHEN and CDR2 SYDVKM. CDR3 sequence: CASSIGTTRSPLHF. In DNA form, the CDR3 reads TGTGCCAGCAGTATCGGGACAACGAGGTCACCCCTCCACTTT.

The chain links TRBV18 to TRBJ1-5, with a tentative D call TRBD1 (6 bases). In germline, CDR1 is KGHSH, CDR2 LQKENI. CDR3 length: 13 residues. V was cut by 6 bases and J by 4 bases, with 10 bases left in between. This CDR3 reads CASSRTENQPQHF. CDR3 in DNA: TGTGCCAGCTCGAGGACAGAGAATCAGCCCCAGCATTTT.

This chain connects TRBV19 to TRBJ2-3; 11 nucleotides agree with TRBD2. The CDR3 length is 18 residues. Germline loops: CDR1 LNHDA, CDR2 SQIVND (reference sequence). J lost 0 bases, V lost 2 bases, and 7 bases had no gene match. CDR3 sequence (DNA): TGTGCCAGTAGTATATCGGCTAGCGGGAGGATTAGCACAGATACGCAGTATTTT. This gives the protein CASSISASGRISTDTQYF.

The CDR3 region has the DNA TGTGCCAGCAGCTTAGGCCCCGGGGGGAGGCAGTACGTC. This translates into CASSLGPGGRQYV. The chain carries TRBV7-3 and TRBJ2-7, with TRBD2 matching over 7 bases. Germline V gene data show CDR1 as SGHTA and CDR2 as FQGTGA. Losses at the gene ends were 2 bases for V and 9 bases for J; bases not matched to a gene: 7. The CDR3 length is 13 residues.

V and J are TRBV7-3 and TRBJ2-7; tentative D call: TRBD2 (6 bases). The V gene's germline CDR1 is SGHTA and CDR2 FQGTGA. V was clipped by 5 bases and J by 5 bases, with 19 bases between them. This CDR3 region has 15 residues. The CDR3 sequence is CASSAGTLGLNEQYF. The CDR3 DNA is TGTGCCAGCAGCGCTGGAACCCTGGGACTTAACGAGCAGTACTTC.

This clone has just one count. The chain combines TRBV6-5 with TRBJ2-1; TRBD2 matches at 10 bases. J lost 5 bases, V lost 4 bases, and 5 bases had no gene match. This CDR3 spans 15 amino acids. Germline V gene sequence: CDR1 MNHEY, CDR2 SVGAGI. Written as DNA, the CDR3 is TGTGCCAGCAGTTCCAGCGGGAGGGGCCACAATGAGCAGTTCTTC. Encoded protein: CASSSSGRGHNEQFF.

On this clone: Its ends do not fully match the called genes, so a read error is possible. This CDR3 reads CASSLVSGQNEQLF. DNA of the CDR3: TGTGCCAGCAGCTTAGTATCAGGGCAAAATGAGCAGCTCTTC. This sequence joins TRBV13 and TRBJ2-1; perhaps TRBD1 as D (5 bases). CDR3 length: 14 residues. Germline CDR1 is PRHDT and CDR2 is FYEKMQ (reference sequence).

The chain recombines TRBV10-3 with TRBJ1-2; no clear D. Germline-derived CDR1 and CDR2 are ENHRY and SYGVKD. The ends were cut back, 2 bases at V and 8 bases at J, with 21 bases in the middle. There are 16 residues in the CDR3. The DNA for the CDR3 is TGTGCCATCAGTGAGGATGGTGGGTTTTCCTCACGAGGCTACACCTTC. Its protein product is CAISEDGGFSSRGYTF.

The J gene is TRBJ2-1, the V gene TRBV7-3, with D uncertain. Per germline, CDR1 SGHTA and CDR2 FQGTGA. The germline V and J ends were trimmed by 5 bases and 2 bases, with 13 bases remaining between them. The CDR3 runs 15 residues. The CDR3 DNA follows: TGTGCCAGCAGCCCTCGCCGGGTTCCCTACAATGAGCAGTTCTTC. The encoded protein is CASSPRRVPYNEQFF. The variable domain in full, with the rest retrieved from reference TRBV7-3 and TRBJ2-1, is GAGVSQTPSNKVTEKGKYVELRCDPISGHTALYWYRQSLGQGPEFLIYFQGTGAADDSGLPNDRFFAVRPEGSVSTLKIQRTERGDSAVYLCASSPRRVPYNEQFFGPGTRLTVL.

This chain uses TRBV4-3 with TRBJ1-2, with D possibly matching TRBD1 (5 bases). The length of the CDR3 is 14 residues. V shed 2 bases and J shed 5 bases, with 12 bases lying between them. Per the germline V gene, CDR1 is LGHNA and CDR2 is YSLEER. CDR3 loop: CASSQRPGPYGYTF. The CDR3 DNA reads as TGCGCCAGCAGCCAACGGCCGGGACCATATGGCTACACCTTC.

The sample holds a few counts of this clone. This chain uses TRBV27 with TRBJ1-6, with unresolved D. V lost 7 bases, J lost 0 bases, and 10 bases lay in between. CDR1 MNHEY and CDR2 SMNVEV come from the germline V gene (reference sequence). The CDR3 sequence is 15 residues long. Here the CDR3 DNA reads TGTGCCAGCAACACCTTTAGCTCCTATAATTCACCCCTCCACTTT. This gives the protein CASNTFSSYNSPLHF.

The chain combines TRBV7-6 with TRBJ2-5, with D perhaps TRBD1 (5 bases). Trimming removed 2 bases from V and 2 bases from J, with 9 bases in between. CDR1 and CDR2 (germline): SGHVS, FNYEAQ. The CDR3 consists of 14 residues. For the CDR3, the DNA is TGTGCCAGCAGCTTAAGGGCAGGGCAAGAGACCCAGTACTTC. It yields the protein CASSLRAGQETQYF.

CDR3 loop: CASSPQDRGSNQPQHF. CDR3 DNA: TGTGCCAGCAGCCCACAGGACAGGGGCAGCAATCAGCCCCAGCATTTT. The chain recombines TRBV9 with TRBJ1-5; 9 bases align to TRBD1. This CDR3 comprises 16 residues. CDR1 SGDLS and CDR2 YYNGEE come from the germline V gene. V was clipped by 4 bases and J by 1 base; unmatched bases: 6.

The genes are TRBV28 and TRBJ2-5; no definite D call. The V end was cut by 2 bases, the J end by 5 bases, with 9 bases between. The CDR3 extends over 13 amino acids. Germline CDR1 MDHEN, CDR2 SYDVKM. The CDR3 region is CASSLGDTETQYF. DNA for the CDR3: TGTGCCAGCAGTTTAGGTGATACGGAGACCCAGTACTTC.